This T cell receptor (beta chain) was obtained from a study of post-analysis software for immune sequencing data. Study details: Patients had relapsing-remitting, secondary progressive or progressive-relapsing multiple sclerosis; some lacked subtype.

The authors incorporated unique molecular identifiers into the TCR beta cDNA libraries. TCRdb re-derived calls from the PCR reads in MiXCR, one entry per CDR3 protein. The sample lists 800,000 to 950,000 distinct CDR3 sequences; around 53% were seen once. Comments on this clonotype: Its antigen is as yet unknown.

Germline V lookup: CDR1 DFQATT, CDR2 SNEGSKA (reference sequence). CDR3 length: 12 residues. V gave up 5 bases and J gave up 2 bases, with 7 bases separating them. Broader study findings: TRBV5-6, TRBV5-1 and TRBV20-1 belonged to a set of about five TRBV segments that were more frequent in patients than controls. Compared with controls, patients showed significantly lower normalized Chao1 diversity.

The sample consisted of blood. This receptor was obtained from a girl under 18 with multiple sclerosis. The J gene is TRBJ1-5, the V gene TRBV20-1; tentative D call: TRBD1 (5 bases). The CDR3, as DNA: TGCAGTGCTTTACAGGGCAATCAGCCCCAGCATTTT. Its translation is CSALQGNQPQHF.